This T cell receptor (beta chain) came from a study of T-cell reconstitution after alpha-beta-depleted transplantation in children. Study-wide points: Most T-cell counts and diversity one year after the transplant came from T cells that were newly produced.

This clonotype has a count of ten or more. Its antigen is unknown. Unique molecular identifiers were built into the TCRbeta library. MiXCR was run by TCRdb on the PCR reads, yielding one entry per CDR3 protein. The sample has around 270,000 distinct CDR3 sequences; around 7.3% are singletons. The germline gives CDR1 SGDLS, CDR2 YYNGEE. The CDR3 runs 14 residues. J gave up 3 bases and V 4 bases, and 7 bases lay outside the gene matches. The sequencing here drew on peripheral blood, taken 360 days after TCRalphabeta/CD19-depleted stem cell transplant. The chain links TRBV9 to TRBJ2-7; 7 nucleotides align to TRBD1. The clonotype was recovered from a female patient younger than 10 who had a stem cell transplant for Fanconi anemia, so the T cells may come from the graft donor. CDR3 bases: TGTGCCAGCAGCCCATCAGACAGGGTCTACGAGCAGTACTTC. Protein: CASSPSDRVYEQYF.